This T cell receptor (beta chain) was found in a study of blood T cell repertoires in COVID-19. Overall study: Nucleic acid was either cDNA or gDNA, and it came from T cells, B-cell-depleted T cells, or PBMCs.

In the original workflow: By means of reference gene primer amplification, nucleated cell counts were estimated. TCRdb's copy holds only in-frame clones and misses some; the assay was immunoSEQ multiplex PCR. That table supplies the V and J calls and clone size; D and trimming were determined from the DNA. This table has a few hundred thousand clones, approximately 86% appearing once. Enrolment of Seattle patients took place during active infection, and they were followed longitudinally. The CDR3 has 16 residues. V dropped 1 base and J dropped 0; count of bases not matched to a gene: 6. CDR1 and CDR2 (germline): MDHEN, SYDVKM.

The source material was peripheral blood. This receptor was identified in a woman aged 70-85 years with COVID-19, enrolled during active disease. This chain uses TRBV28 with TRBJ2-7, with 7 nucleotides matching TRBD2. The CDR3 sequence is CASSLFGGYSSYEQYF. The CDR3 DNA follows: TGTGCCAGCAGTTTATTCGGGGGGTATTCCTCCTACGAGCAGTACTTC. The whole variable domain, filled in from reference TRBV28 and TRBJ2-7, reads DVKVTQSSRYLVKRTGEKVFLECVQDMDHENMFWYRQDPGLGLRLIYFSYDVKMKEKGDIPEGYSVSREKKERFSLILESASTNQTSMYLCASSLFGGYSSYEQYFGPGTRLTVT.